This TCR beta chain was recorded in a study of technical replicates of blood from a few donors. In this sample, this clone turned up once. Using immunoSEQ multiplex PCR, the repertoire was profiled, and TCRdb retains in-frame clones only, with some absent. The data show 87,000 or so clones, 85% to 95% seen once. The CDR3 is 16 residues long. Trimming shortened V by 1 base and J by 0 bases, and 11 bases separated the two germline ends. Germline-derived CDR1 and CDR2 are SGHDT and YYEEEE. This receptor was taken from a human donor in good health. The sequenced sample consisted of T cells isolated from PBMCs. The rearrangement joins TRBV5-6 to TRBJ2-1; D unclear. Here the CDR3 DNA reads TGTGCCAGCAGCTTGTTAATGGCAGGCTCCTACAATGAGCAGTTCTTC. It translates to CASSLLMAGSYNEQFF. Looking up the rest from reference TRBV5-6 and TRBJ2-1 gives the full variable domain: DAGVTQSPTHLIKTRGQQVTLRCSPKSGHDTVSWYQQALGQGPQFIFQYYEEEERQRGNFPDRFSGHQFPNYSSELNVNALLLGDSALYLCASSLLMAGSYNEQFFGPGTRLTVL.